Below, 15 T cell receptor beta chains from the same sample are listed, as sequenced in a study of T cells after yellow fever vaccination. MiXCR was run by TCRdb on the 5' RACE reads, yielding one entry per CDR3 protein. The data show 30,000 to 40,000 distinct CDR3 sequences, about 6.6% seen once. Sequenced here: PBMCs, either bulk or a sorted T-cell subset (CD4+, CD8+, memory, or dextramer-sorted; not recorded which), sampled on the day of the first yellow fever vaccination. These receptors were taken from a man between 18 and 35 years old who received the YFV17D yellow fever vaccine.

This clonotype was counted at least ten times. The chain carries TRBV5-1 and TRBJ2-5; 13 nucleotides align to TRBD2. V dropped 4 bases and J dropped 0; count of bases not matched to a gene: 3. Germline lookup yields CDR1 SGHRS and CDR2 YFSETQ. The CDR3 is made up of 16 amino acids. Here the CDR3 reads CASSGGTSGDQETQYF. The CDR3 nucleotides read TGCGCCAGCAGCGGCGGGACTAGCGGGGACCAAGAGACCCAGTACTTC.

This clonotype has ten or more counts. V and J are TRBV5-1 and TRBJ2-5; 11 nucleotides match TRBD2. This CDR3 spans 16 amino acids. CDR1 and CDR2 from the germline V gene are SGHRS and YFSETQ. V gave up 2 bases and J gave up 2 bases; unmatched junction bases: 5. The CDR3 loop reads CASSFGTSGLQETQYF. DNA for the CDR3: TGCGCCAGCAGCTTTGGGACTAGCGGACTTCAAGAGACCCAGTACTTC.

In its sample, this clonotype was seen many times. The CDR3 nucleotides read TGTGCCAGCGCCCCGGTGTGGGGGGCGGTTGGGGCCAACGTCCTGACTTTC. Its protein product is CASAPVWGAVGANVLTF. The chain is built from TRBV18 and TRBJ2-6; D assignment may be TRBD1 or TRBD2 (6 bases each). The V end was cut by 8 bases, the J end by 3 bases, with 20 bases between. The CDR3 runs 17 residues. Germline V lookup: CDR1 KGHSH, CDR2 LQKENI.

The table lists this clonotype with many counts. The chain carries TRBV27 and TRBJ1-5; no clear D gene. The germline V gene has CDR1 MNHEY and CDR2 SMNVEV (reference sequence). The CDR3 contains 16 residues. Trimming pared 6 bases from V and 3 bases from J, leaving 18 bases between. CDR3 loop: CASSTLPRAPNQPQHF. DNA of the CDR3: TGTGCCAGCAGCACCCTTCCCCGGGCCCCCAATCAGCCCCAGCATTTT.

This clonotype was detected many times. The chain links TRBV24-1 to TRBJ2-7, with D possibly TRBD1 on 5 matching bases. Trimming removed 5 bases at V and 5 bases at J, with 15 bases between. CDR1 is KGHDR, CDR2 SFDVKD, per germline. The CDR3 is 14 residues long. In nucleotides, the CDR3 is TGTGCCACCAGTGCCTCGACAGTGTTCGACGAGCAGTACTTC. Translated, it gives CATSASTVFDEQYF.

This clonotype has a handful of counts. The rearrangement joins TRBV3-1 to TRBJ1-6, with a possible D match to TRBD1 (5 bases). Germline CDR1 is LGHDT and CDR2 is YNNKEL (reference sequence). V was shortened by 0 bases and J by 6 bases, with 12 bases between the two germline ends. This CDR3 comprises 16 residues. CDR3 amino acids: CASSQDRAFRNSPLHF. CDR3 bases: TGTGCCAGCAGCCAAGACAGGGCTTTCCGTAATTCACCCCTCCACTTT.

This clonotype showed up many times. J is TRBJ1-5 and V is TRBV12-3 or TRBV12-4, with D unclear. V was clipped by 5 bases and J by 12 bases, with 14 bases between them. The length of the CDR3 is 12 residues. The CDR3 DNA reads as TGTGCCAGCAGTCGGGGTTCGTGGCACCAGCATTTT. Protein product: CASSRGSWHQHF.

This clonotype was detected ten times or more. This rearrangement joins TRBV7-8 to TRBJ1-1; the match to TRBD1 covers 7 bases. The germline V gene encodes CDR1 SGHVS and CDR2 FQNEAQ. The CDR3 totals 16 residues. V was clipped by 1 base and J by 0 bases; unmatched bases: 5. The CDR3 reads CASSLVGGLMNTEAFF. DNA of the CDR3: TGTGCCAGCAGCTTAGTAGGGGGCCTTATGAACACTGAAGCTTTCTTT. The whole variable domain, filled in from reference TRBV7-8 and TRBJ1-1, reads GAGVSQSPRYKVAKRGQDVALRCDPISGHVSLFWYQQALGQGPEFLTYFQNEAQLDKSGLPSDRFFAERPEGSVSTLKIQRTQQEDSAVYLCASSLVGGLMNTEAFFGQGTRLTVV.

The chain uses TRBV2 and TRBJ2-2; a weak D match, TRBD2 (7 bases). The germline V gene encodes CDR1 SNHLY and CDR2 FYNNEI. Trimming removed 3 bases at V and 4 bases at J, with 18 bases between. The CDR3 has 17 amino acids. The CDR3 DNA is TGTGCCAGCAGTGATTCGGGGGGCGAATTGCCCACCGGGGAGCTGTTTTTT. This translates into CASSDSGGELPTGELFF.

This clonotype rates as medium-sized. The J gene is TRBJ2-3, the V gene TRBV6-4; 14 nucleotides align to TRBD2. Per germline, CDR1 MRHNA and CDR2 SNTAGT. This CDR3 is 15 amino acids long. V trimming: 3 bases; J trimming: 4 bases; junction bases outside the gene matches: 0. The CDR3 reads CASSETSGGADTQYF. CDR3 bases: TGTGCCAGCAGTGAGACTAGCGGGGGGGCAGATACGCAGTATTTT.

This clonotype was recorded at least ten times. The CDR3 bases are TGTGCCAGCAGCTTAGTGGTAGGCCTCGAGCAGTACTTC. It encodes CASSLVVGLEQYF. The chain couples TRBV7-2 to TRBJ2-7, with D uncertain. The V gene's germline CDR1 is SGHTA and CDR2 FQGNSA. The CDR3 sequence is 13 residues long. V was pared by 1 base and J by 6 bases, with 10 bases between.

This clonotype has a count of ten or more. The chain recombines TRBV12-3 or TRBV12-4 with TRBJ2-7; D may be TRBD2 (6 bases). Trimming shortened V by 7 bases and J by 9 bases, and 19 bases separated the two germline ends. CDR3 length: 13 residues. The CDR3 loop is CASTLDSLRGQYF. The CDR3 DNA follows: TGTGCCAGCACTCTGGACTCACTGCGGGGGCAGTACTTC.

This clonotype was seen ten or more times. The CDR3 sequence: CASSPTGQMNYGYTF. As DNA, the CDR3 is TGTGCCAGCTCACCAACCGGACAGATGAACTATGGCTACACCTTC. The chain is built from TRBV18 and TRBJ1-2, with D tentatively TRBD1 (6 bases). The CDR3 runs 15 residues. Germline loops: CDR1 KGHSH, CDR2 LQKENI. Trimming left V 2 bases short and J 2 bases short, with 12 bases between.

This clonotype was recorded at least ten times. This rearrangement joins TRBV4-3 to TRBJ1-1, with 7 bases that match TRBD1. CDR3 size: 14 residues. In germline, CDR1 is LGHNA, CDR2 YSLEER. Germline trimming cut 0 bases from V and 10 bases from J; bases unmatched to any gene: 8. CDR3 amino acids: CASSQELRDRAAFF. The CDR3 bases are TGCGCCAGCAGCCAAGAATTACGTGACAGGGCAGCTTTCTTT.

This chain uses TRBV20-1 with TRBJ2-1, with TRBD2 matching over 9 bases. Per germline, CDR1 DFQATT and CDR2 SNEGSKA (reference sequence). The CDR3 totals 14 residues. The trim removed 5 bases at V and 4 bases at J, leaving 6 bases unmatched. CDR3 DNA sequence: TGCAGTGCTTCGGCGGGGGGGGGTTACAATGAGCAGTTCTTC. This encodes CSASAGGGYNEQFF.